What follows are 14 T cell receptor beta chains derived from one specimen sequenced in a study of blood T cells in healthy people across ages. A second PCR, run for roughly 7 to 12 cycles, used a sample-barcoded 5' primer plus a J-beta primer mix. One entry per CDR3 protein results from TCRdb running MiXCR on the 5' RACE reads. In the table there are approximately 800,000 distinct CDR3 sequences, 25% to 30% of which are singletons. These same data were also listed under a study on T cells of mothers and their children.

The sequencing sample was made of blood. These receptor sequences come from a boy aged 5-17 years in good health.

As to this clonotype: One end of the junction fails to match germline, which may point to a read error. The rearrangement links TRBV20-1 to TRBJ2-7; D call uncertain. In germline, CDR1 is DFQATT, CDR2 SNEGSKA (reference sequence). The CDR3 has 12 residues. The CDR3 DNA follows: TGCAGTGCTAGAGAGGTCTCCTACGAACAGTACTTC. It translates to CSAREVSYEQYF.

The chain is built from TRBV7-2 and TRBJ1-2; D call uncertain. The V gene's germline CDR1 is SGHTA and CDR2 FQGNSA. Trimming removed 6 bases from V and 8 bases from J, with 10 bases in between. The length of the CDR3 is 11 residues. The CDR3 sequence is CASRSIGGYTF. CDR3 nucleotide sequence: TGTGCCAGCAGGTCCATTGGCGGCTACACCTTC. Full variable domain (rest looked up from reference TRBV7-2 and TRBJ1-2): GAGVSQSPSNKVTEKGKDVELRCDPISGHTALYWYRQSLGQGLEFLIYFQGNSAPDKSGLPSDRFSAERTGGSVSTLTIQRTQQEDSAVYLCASRSIGGYTFGSGTRLTVV.

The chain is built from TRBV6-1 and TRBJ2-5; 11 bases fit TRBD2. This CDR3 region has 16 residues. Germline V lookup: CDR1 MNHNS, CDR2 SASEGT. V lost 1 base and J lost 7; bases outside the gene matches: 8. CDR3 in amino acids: CASSEDVAGGSRTQYF. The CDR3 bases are TGTGCCAGCAGTGAAGATGTAGCGGGGGGGTCCCGGACCCAGTACTTC.

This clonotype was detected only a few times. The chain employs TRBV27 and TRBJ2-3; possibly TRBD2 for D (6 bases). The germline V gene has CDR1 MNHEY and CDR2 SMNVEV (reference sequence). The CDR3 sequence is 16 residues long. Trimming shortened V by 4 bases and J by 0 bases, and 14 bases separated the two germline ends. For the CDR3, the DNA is TGTGCCAGCAGTTCCCGTCGGCTAGCGAGCACAGATACGCAGTATTTT. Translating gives CASSSRRLASTDTQYF.

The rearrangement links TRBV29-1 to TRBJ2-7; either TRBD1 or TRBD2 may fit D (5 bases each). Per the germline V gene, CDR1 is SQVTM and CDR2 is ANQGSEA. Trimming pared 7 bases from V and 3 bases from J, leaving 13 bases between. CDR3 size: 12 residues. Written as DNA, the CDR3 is TGCAGCGCTGGGGACGGATACTACGAGCAGTACTTC. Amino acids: CSAGDGYYEQYF.

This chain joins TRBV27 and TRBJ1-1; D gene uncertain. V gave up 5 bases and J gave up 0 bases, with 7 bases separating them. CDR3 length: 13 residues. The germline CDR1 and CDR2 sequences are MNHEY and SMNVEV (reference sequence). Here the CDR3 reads CASSGPMNTEAFF. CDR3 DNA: TGTGCCAGCAGTGGTCCTATGAACACTGAAGCTTTCTTT.

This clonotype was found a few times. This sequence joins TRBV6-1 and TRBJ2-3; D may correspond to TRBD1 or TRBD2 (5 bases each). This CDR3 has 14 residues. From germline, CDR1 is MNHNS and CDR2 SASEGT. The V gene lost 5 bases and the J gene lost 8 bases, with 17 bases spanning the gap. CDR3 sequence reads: CASSRGTSAGTQYF. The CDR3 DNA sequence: TGTGCCAGCAGTCGAGGGACGTCGGCAGGTACGCAGTATTTT.

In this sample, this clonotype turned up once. CDR3 bases: TGCAGTGCTTGGCGGGAGGGCCTCTACGAGCAGTACTTC. The encoded protein is CSAWREGLYEQYF. V usage is TRBV20-1 and J usage is TRBJ2-7, with 9 bases fitting TRBD2. CDR3 length: 13 residues. The germline V gene has CDR1 DFQATT and CDR2 SNEGSKA (reference sequence). V shed 5 bases and J 3 bases; nucleotides not matched to a gene: 5.

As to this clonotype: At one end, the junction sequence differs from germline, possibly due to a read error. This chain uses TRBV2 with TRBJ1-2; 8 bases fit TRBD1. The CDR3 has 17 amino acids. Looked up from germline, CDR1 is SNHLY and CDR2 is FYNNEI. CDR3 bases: TGTGCCAGCAGATTACCCGGACAGGGAGTGTCAACTAGTGGCTACGCCTTC. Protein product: CASRLPGQGVSTSGYAF.

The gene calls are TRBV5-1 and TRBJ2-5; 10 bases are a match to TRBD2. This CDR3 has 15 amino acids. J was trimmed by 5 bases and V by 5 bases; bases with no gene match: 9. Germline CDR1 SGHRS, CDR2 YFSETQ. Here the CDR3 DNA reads TGCGCCAGCAGTAAGAGCGGGGGGGTCGGTGAGACCCAGTACTTC. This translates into CASSKSGGVGETQYF.

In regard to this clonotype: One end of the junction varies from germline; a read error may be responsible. The CDR3 nucleotides read TGTGCCAGCAGCGGGACAGGGGGACACTACGGGCAGTACTTC. Translated, it gives CASSGTGGHYGQYF. The V and J genes are TRBV5-8 and TRBJ2-7; 11 bases are shared with TRBD1. This CDR3 has 14 amino acids. Germline V gives CDR1 SGHTS, CDR2 YDEGEE. The whole variable domain, filled in from reference TRBV5-8 and TRBJ2-7, reads EAGVTQSPTHLIKTRGQQATLRCSPISGHTSVYWYQQALGLGLQFLLWYDEGEERNRGNFPPRFSGRQFPNYSSELNVNALELEDSALYLCASSGTGGHYGQYFGPGTRLTVT.

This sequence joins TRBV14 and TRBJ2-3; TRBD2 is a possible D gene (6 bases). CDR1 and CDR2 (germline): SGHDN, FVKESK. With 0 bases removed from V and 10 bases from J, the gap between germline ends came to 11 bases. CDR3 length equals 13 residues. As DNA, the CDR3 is TGTGCCAGCAGCCAAGAAAGGGGACTGGCGCAGTATTTT. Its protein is CASSQERGLAQYF.

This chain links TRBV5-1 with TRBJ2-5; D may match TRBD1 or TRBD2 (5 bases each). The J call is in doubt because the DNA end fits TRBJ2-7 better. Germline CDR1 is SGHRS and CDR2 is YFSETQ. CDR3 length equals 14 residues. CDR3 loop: CASGSTIGGYEQYF. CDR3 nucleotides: TGCGCCAGCGGATCGACTATTGGGGGCTACGAGCAGTACTTC.

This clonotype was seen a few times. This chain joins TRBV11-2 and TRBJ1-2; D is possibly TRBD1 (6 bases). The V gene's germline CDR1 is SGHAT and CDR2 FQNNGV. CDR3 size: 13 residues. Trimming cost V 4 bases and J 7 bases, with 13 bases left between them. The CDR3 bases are TGTGCCAGCAGCTCCCTGAGGACAGCTGGCTACACCTTC. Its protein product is CASSSLRTAGYTF.